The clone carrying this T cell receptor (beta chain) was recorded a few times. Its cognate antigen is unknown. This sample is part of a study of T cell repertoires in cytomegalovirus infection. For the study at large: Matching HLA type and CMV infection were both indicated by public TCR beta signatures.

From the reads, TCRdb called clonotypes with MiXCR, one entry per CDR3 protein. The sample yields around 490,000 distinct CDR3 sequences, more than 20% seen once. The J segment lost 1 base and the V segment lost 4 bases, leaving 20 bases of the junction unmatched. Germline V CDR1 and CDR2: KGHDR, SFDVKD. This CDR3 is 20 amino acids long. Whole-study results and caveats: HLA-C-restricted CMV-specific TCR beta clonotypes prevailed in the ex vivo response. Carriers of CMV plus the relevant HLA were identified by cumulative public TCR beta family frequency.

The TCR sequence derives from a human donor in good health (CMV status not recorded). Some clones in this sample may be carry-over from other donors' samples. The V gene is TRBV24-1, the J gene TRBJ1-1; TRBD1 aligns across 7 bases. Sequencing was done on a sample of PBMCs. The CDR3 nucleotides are TGTGCCACCAGTGAGTATACAGGGGCCCGGGCCCATTTACCGAACACTGAAGCTTTCTTT. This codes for CATSEYTGARAHLPNTEAFF.